This T cell receptor (beta chain) derives from a study of identical twins. Study-wide results and limits: Insertions were reduced in abundant cord blood beta clonotypes but not in memory repertoires. Invariant MAIT and iNKT cells could partly confound zero-insertion analyses.

Germline V gene data show CDR1 as SGHRS and CDR2 as YFSETQ. V dropped 0 bases and J dropped 9 bases, with 10 bases sitting between them. The CDR3 has 13 amino acids. With regard to this clonotype: The antigen is undetermined.

TCRdb re-called the 5' RACE reads with MiXCR, one entry per CDR3 protein. This table has around 960,000 distinct CDR3 sequences, around 12% appearing once. The donor group consisted entirely of healthy Caucasians. The same data also contributed to another study, on yellow fever vaccine responses in identical twins.

Sequences were obtained from PBMCs. The V gene is TRBV5-1, the J gene TRBJ2-1; tentatively, D is TRBD1 (6 bases). This sequence was found in a woman aged 18-30 years in good health. The CDR3 loop reads CASSLDGGSEQFF. For the CDR3, the DNA is TGCGCCAGCAGCTTGGATGGGGGCAGTGAGCAGTTCTTC.